A selection of T cell receptor beta chains follows, all from one sample in a study of blood T cells in healthy people across ages. TCRdb passed the 5' RACE reads through MiXCR, listing each CDR3 protein once. The data show some 1.6 million distinct CDR3 sequences, about 32% seen once. The sequenced sample was blood. The receptors shown here come from a woman aged 25 to 45 in good health. Both conserved end residues are part of each CDR3. A D gene is named only where the DNA matches it firmly. Rows may omit the clone size; those that give it use once, few, many or a size class.

D gene,clone size,J gene,V gene,CDR3 length,CDR3 DNA,CDR3 protein
TRBD2,few,TRBJ2-3,TRBV6-1,15,TGTGCCAGCAGTGTTCGGCGGGGGGGCACAGATACGCAGTATTTT,CASSVRRGGTDTQYF
NA,NA,TRBJ2-2,TRBV12-5,13,TGTGCTAGTGGCTCCCTAGGGGTCGGGGAGCTGTTTTTT,CASGSLGVGELFF
NA,NA,TRBJ1-2,TRBV6-1,13,TGTGCCAGCAGAGGTTTAGGGGGCTATGGCTACACCTTC,CASRGLGGYGYTF
NA,many,TRBJ2-5,TRBV29-1,12,TGCAGCGTTGATGGTCCGGGTGAGACCCAGTACTTC,CSVDGPGETQYF
NA,NA,TRBJ2-1,TRBV7-9,17,TGTGCCAGCAACCCCTTTTCTCTAGCGTCCTCCTACAATGAGCAGTTCTTC,CASNPFSLASSYNEQFF
NA,many,TRBJ1-2,TRBV4-1,15,TGCGCCAGCAGCCGCGGATTGGACACTAACTATGGCTACACCTTC,CASSRGLDTNYGYTF
NA,NA,TRBJ1-5,TRBV20-1,15,TGCAGTGCTAGAGATCCTGGGGGGCAGGATCAGCCCCAGCATTTT,CSARDPGGQDQPQHF
NA,few,TRBJ2-7,TRBV6-1,13,TGTGCCAGCAGTGAGTTACATCTACCCGAGCAGTACTTC,CASSELHLPEQYF
NA,NA,TRBJ2-7,TRBV7-9,12,TGTGCCAGCAGCTCCTTTGGGTACGAGCAGTACTTC,CASSSFGYEQYF
TRBD2,few,TRBJ2-7,TRBV24-1,17,TGTGCCACCAGTGAAGAAGCGGGAGGGGGGTCCTCCTACCAGCAGTACTTC,CATSEEAGGGSSYQQYF
NA,few,TRBJ2-1,TRBV28,14,TGTGCCAGCAGCCCCCCCCTTGCGTCCCGAGATATGTTCTTC,CASSPPLASRDMFF
NA,NA,TRBJ2-1,TRBV6-2/TRBV6-3,18,TGTGCCAGCAAATCTTCCCTTCCTTCCCAGCGGGCCCACAATGAGCAGTTCTTC,CASKSSLPSQRAHNEQFF
NA,few,TRBJ2-2,TRBV5-1,16,TGCGCCAGCAGCTTGAAGGCTAGCGAGAACACCGGGGAGCTGTTTTTT,CASSLKASENTGELFF
NA,NA,TRBJ2-1,TRBV5-1,12,TGCGCCGGCAGCTTGGTGTACAATGAGCAGTTCTTC,CAGSLVYNEQFF
TRBD2,few,TRBJ2-7,TRBV7-2,18,TGTGCCAGCAGCTCCCGGGGGGCTAGCGGGGGGATTGGGTACGAGCAGTACTTC,CASSSRGASGGIGYEQYF
TRBD1,NA,TRBJ2-7,TRBV9,15,TGTGCCAGCACCGTAGGGTGGACAGGGGAGGACGAGCAGTACTTC,CASTVGWTGEDEQYF
NA,NA,TRBJ2-5,TRBV5-1,14,TGCGCCAGCAGTTCGGGCAAGTTGAGCGAGACCCAGTACTTC,CASSSGKLSETQYF
NA,NA,TRBJ1-5,TRBV6-2/TRBV6-3,16,TGTGCCAGCAGATACCGAAGGACCGGTAGCAATCAGCCCCAGCATTTT,CASRYRRTGSNQPQHF
NA,few,TRBJ1-1,TRBV2,13,TGTGCCAGCAGTGAATCCTCTCAGGGATCAGCTTTCTTT,CASSESSQGSAFF
NA,NA,TRBJ2-3,TRBV7-8,16,TGTGCCAGCAGCTTACCGGACTGGGGCGGCAGGGATACGCAGTATTTT,CASSLPDWGGRDTQYF
NA,NA,TRBJ1-4,TRBV27,15,TGTGCCAGCTCTCCCACCCGTGGGATAAATGAAAAACTGTTTTTT,CASSPTRGINEKLFF
TRBD2,few,TRBJ2-1,TRBV7-2,14,TGTGCCAGCAGCCCGCGGGGGGGTCTCAATGAGCAGTTCTTC,CASSPRGGLNEQFF
TRBD2,NA,TRBJ2-5,TRBV20-1,14,TGCAGTGCCCGGAAGCGGGGGGGACAAGAGACCCAGTACTTC,CSARKRGGQETQYF
TRBD2,few,TRBJ2-1,TRBV6-1,15,TGTGCCAGCAGGCGACCTAGCGGCTCCTACAATGAGCAGTTCTTC,CASRRPSGSYNEQFF
TRBD1,few,TRBJ1-1,TRBV5-8,13,TGTGCCAGCAGATTAGCCCGACAGGGGACAGTTTTCTTT,CASRLARQGTVFF
TRBD1,few,TRBJ2-6,TRBV5-1,19,TGCGCCAGCAGCTTCCCGGTGGGGACAGTTCCTTCTGGGGCCAACGTCCTGACTTTC,CASSFPVGTVPSGANVLTF
TRBD2,few,TRBJ2-3,TRBV2,17,TGTGCCAGCAGTCCCCCCCTAGCGGGGGGGCCAACAGATACGCAGTATTTT,CASSPPLAGGPTDTQYF
NA,NA,TRBJ1-4,TRBV9,15,TGTGCCAGCACCCCTACAGGGAGAACTAATGAAAAACTGTTTTTT,CASTPTGRTNEKLFF